Following are 27 T cell receptor beta chains from one sample sequenced in a study of blood T cells in healthy people across ages. Sample-barcoded 5' priming and a J-beta primer mix drove a second PCR of about 7 to 12 cycles. TCRdb reprocessed the 5' RACE reads via MiXCR and lists one record per CDR3 protein. The sample has more than 1,400,000 distinct CDR3 sequences; around 42% are singletons. Sequenced sample: blood. The receptors originated from a woman aged 18 to 35 in good health.

This clonotype was found a few times. The chain employs TRBV10-3 and TRBJ2-1, with 8 bases identical to TRBD2. CDR1 and CDR2 (germline): ENHRY, SYGVKD. This CDR3 has 13 residues. Germline trimming cut 6 bases from V and 7 bases from J; bases unmatched to any gene: 5. CDR3 sequence: CAIRRAGVNEQFF. In nucleotides, the CDR3 is TGTGCCATCAGACGAGCGGGGGTTAATGAGCAGTTCTTC.

This clonotype was detected a few times. V usage is TRBV7-2 and J usage is TRBJ2-1, with 7 bases matching TRBD2. CDR3 size: 15 residues. After removal of 2 bases from V and 6 bases from J, the junction contained 7 bases not matched to a gene. Germline V gene sequence: CDR1 SGHTA, CDR2 FQGNSA. CDR3 protein: CASSLIAGRPNEQFF. The CDR3 nucleotides read TGTGCCAGCAGCTTAATAGCGGGTCGCCCCAATGAGCAGTTCTTC.

This clonotype came up a few times. The chain joins TRBV29-1 to TRBJ2-7; a weak D match, TRBD2 (6 bases). CDR1 SQVTM and CDR2 ANQGSEA come from the germline V gene. This CDR3 is 13 amino acids long. V lost 4 bases to trimming and J lost 3 bases, with 13 bases between them. The CDR3 DNA reads as TGCAGCGTTGGGGCGGGATCTTACTACGAGCAGTACTTC. This gives the protein CSVGAGSYYEQYF.

The chain couples TRBV6-1 to TRBJ2-4; D possibly corresponds to TRBD2 (5 bases). This CDR3 spans 12 amino acids. Germline lookup yields CDR1 MNHNS and CDR2 SASEGT. Trimming cost V 3 bases and J 10 bases, with 10 bases left between them. The CDR3 DNA reads as TGTGCCAGCAGTGAGGGAGTGACTATTCAGTACTTC. Amino acids: CASSEGVTIQYF.

V and J are TRBV7-2 and TRBJ1-3; the match to TRBD1 covers 8 bases. Looked up from germline, CDR1 is SGHTA and CDR2 is FQGNSA. This CDR3 region has 15 residues. Trimming cost V 5 bases and J 4 bases; bases outside gene matches: 7. The CDR3 reads CASSDPTGAGNTIYF. For the CDR3, the DNA is TGTGCCAGCAGCGACCCGACAGGGGCGGGAAACACCATATATTTT.

In DNA form, the CDR3 reads TGTGCCAGCAGAAGACAGGGATCGGTCACTGAAGCTTTCTTT. It specifies CASRRQGSVTEAFF. V gene TRBV3-1 combines with J gene TRBJ1-1; 7 bases agree with TRBD1. V was clipped by 6 bases and J by 4 bases; unmatched bases: 8. The CDR3 contains 14 residues. Germline loops: CDR1 LGHDT, CDR2 YNNKEL (reference sequence).

This clonotype was counted only a few times. The V and J genes are TRBV15 and TRBJ2-1; D is uncertain. CDR3 length equals 15 residues. V was trimmed by 0 bases and J by 6 bases, leaving 12 bases between them. The germline gives CDR1 LNHNV, CDR2 YYDKDF (reference sequence). The CDR3 coding sequence is TGTGCCACCAGCAGAGATCCGGGTCGATCCAATGAGCAGTTCTTC. This sequence encodes CATSRDPGRSNEQFF.

The chain couples TRBV19 to TRBJ1-2; D ambiguous. Between the trimmed V and J ends, which lost 5 bases and 3 bases, there was a span of 7 bases. The germline V gene encodes CDR1 LNHDA and CDR2 SQIVND (reference sequence). The CDR3 has 12 amino acids. The CDR3 loop is CASSVEHYGYTF. CDR3 bases: TGTGCCAGTAGTGTGGAGCACTATGGCTACACCTTC.

The table lists this clonotype with a few counts. V and J are TRBV20-1 and TRBJ2-1, with a tentative D call TRBD2 (6 bases). V was shortened by 7 bases and J by 2 bases, with 15 bases between the two germline ends. This CDR3 is 14 amino acids long. CDR1 is DFQATT and CDR2 is SNEGSKA in the germline V gene (reference sequence). The CDR3 region has the DNA TGCAGTGTACCCCCGGGAGTGGCCTACAATGAGCAGTTCTTC. Its translation: CSVPPGVAYNEQFF.

The chain joins TRBV27 to TRBJ1-5, with D uncertain. The CDR3 sequence is 14 residues long. V gave up 6 bases and J gave up 5 bases, with 14 bases separating them. CDR1 is MNHEY and CDR2 is SMNVEV in the germline V gene (reference sequence). CDR3 DNA sequence: TGTGCCAGCAGCTCCCCCGGGGTGGATCAGCCCCAGCATTTT. Protein sequence: CASSSPGVDQPQHF.

This clonotype showed up just a few times. J is TRBJ2-3 and V is TRBV10-3; 8 positions match TRBD2. Germline V lookup: CDR1 ENHRY, CDR2 SYGVKD. The J segment lost 6 bases and the V segment lost 6 bases, leaving 8 bases of the junction unmatched. The CDR3 consists of 14 residues. The CDR3 nucleotides read TGTGCCATCAGGGGAAGCGGGGGATCTGATACGCAGTATTTT. Translating it yields CAIRGSGGSDTQYF.

This chain links TRBV6-1 with TRBJ2-1; 13 bases are a match to TRBD2. Losses at the gene ends were 6 bases for V and 9 bases for J; bases not matched to a gene: 5. Germline V gives CDR1 MNHNS, CDR2 SASEGT. The CDR3 sequence is 14 residues long. The CDR3 loop reads CASRLAGGPPEQFF. In nucleotides, the CDR3 is TGTGCCAGCAGACTAGCGGGAGGGCCTCCTGAGCAGTTCTTC.

The chain couples TRBV20-1 to TRBJ1-1; D possibly corresponds to TRBD1 (6 bases). This CDR3 is 14 amino acids long. Germline V CDR1 and CDR2: DFQATT, SNEGSKA (reference sequence). V was cut by 6 bases and J by 4 bases, with 18 bases left in between. CDR3 DNA: TGCAGTGCCTCCTCTGGGGGCCCCAGCACTGAAGCTTTCTTT. Its translation is CSASSGGPSTEAFF.

This clonotype was seen a few times. The V and J genes are TRBV29-1 and TRBJ1-2; D not certain. The CDR3 runs 14 residues. Trimming left V 6 bases short and J 6 bases short, with 20 bases between. CDR1 and CDR2 from the germline V gene are SQVTM and ANQGSEA. In DNA form, the CDR3 reads TGCAGCGTCCGAACACCCTCCCAAGGCGATGGCTACACCTTC. Its protein is CSVRTPSQGDGYTF.

The rearrangement links TRBV7-6 to TRBJ1-5; no reliable D call. Germline lookup yields CDR1 SGHVS and CDR2 FNYEAQ. The CDR3 covers 17 residues. V lost 0 bases and J 0 bases, leaving 12 bases between the germline ends. The CDR3 sequence: CASSLAVSLYSNQPQHF. In DNA form, the CDR3 reads TGTGCCAGCAGCTTAGCGGTTTCACTGTATAGCAATCAGCCCCAGCATTTT.

This sequence joins TRBV4-1 and TRBJ1-2; TRBD1 matches 9 bases. Trimming took 2 bases from V and 4 from J; bases not matched to a gene: 8. Germline CDR1 reads MGHRA; CDR2 reads YSYEKL. The CDR3 runs to 16 residues. CDR3 protein: CASSQNTGGSFYGYTF. The CDR3 region has the DNA TGCGCCAGCAGCCAAAATACAGGGGGCTCTTTCTATGGCTACACCTTC.

This clonotype was seen ten or more times. This chain links TRBV3-1 with TRBJ2-3; 11 bases match TRBD2. The V gene's germline CDR1 is LGHDT and CDR2 YNNKEL (reference sequence). This CDR3 is built from 19 residues. V trimming: 3 bases; J trimming: 0 bases; junction bases outside the gene matches: 11. The CDR3 here is CASSHLTSGIISSTDTQYF. The CDR3 DNA sequence: TGTGCCAGCAGCCACTTGACTAGCGGGATCATTTCTAGCACAGATACGCAGTATTTT.

The chain has TRBV7-9 and TRBJ2-7; D remains unclear. Matching the DNA end better, TRBJ2-1 makes the J call doubtful. CDR1 SEHNR and CDR2 FQNEAQ come from the germline V gene (reference sequence). This CDR3 has 15 amino acids. For the CDR3, the DNA is TGTGCCAGCAGCTTAGGCAGGTTCGAGCCCTACGAGCAGTTCTTC. As protein: CASSLGRFEPYEQFF.

This clonotype was seen only a few times. The chain couples TRBV6-5 to TRBJ1-1; 10 bases match TRBD1. V shed 5 bases, J shed 8 bases, and the junction held 8 bases outside the gene matches. The CDR3 is 14 residues long. CDR1 is MNHEY, CDR2 SVGAGI, per germline. The CDR3, as DNA: TGTGCCAGCAGTCGACAGGGGGCGATTCCCGAAGCTTTCTTT. Its protein product is CASSRQGAIPEAFF.

The table lists this clonotype with a few counts. This chain joins TRBV12-3 or TRBV12-4 and TRBJ2-5; 10 bases are shared with TRBD1. J gave up 11 bases and V 6 bases, and 21 bases lay outside the gene matches. CDR3 size: 17 residues. For the CDR3, the DNA is TGTGCCAGCAGCCTTAACCCGGGACAGGGGCTCCCTAGAGAGCAGTACTTC. Translation gives CASSLNPGQGLPREQYF.

The V call is TRBV9, the J call TRBJ1-4; D ambiguous. CDR1 and CDR2 from the germline V gene are SGDLS and YYNGEE. The CDR3 runs to 16 residues. Deletions cut 0 bases from V and 5 bases from J, with 14 bases between. The CDR3 nucleotides are TGTGCCAGCAGCGTAGCTACGGGCAGTGAGAATGAAAAACTGTTTTTT. Encoded protein: CASSVATGSENEKLFF.

V and J are TRBV12-3 or TRBV12-4 and TRBJ2-3; TRBD2 matches at 9 bases. The CDR3 loop spans 15 amino acids. V lost 5 bases to trimming and J lost 6 bases; unmatched junction nucleotides: 9. The CDR3 nucleotides read TGTGCCAGCAGTCCGGCGGGGGGGGCGGCGGATACGCAGTATTTT. It yields the protein CASSPAGGAADTQYF.

The chain uses TRBV29-1 and TRBJ2-7; 7 positions agree with TRBD2. V was clipped by 6 bases and J by 4 bases; unmatched bases: 6. This CDR3 is 12 amino acids long. CDR1 and CDR2 from the germline V gene are SQVTM and ANQGSEA. The CDR3 nucleotides are TGCAGCGTCCAACCCGGGGGGTACGAGCAGTACTTC. It yields the protein CSVQPGGYEQYF.

This chain uses TRBV18 with TRBJ1-6, with 8 bases that match TRBD1. The germline V gene encodes CDR1 KGHSH and CDR2 LQKENI. With 1 base clipped from V and 9 bases from J, the junction kept 8 bases outside the gene matches. CDR3 length equals 16 residues. The chain's CDR3 is CASSPLDRGGISPLHF. CDR3 nucleotides: TGTGCCAGCTCACCACTCGACAGGGGTGGGATTTCACCCCTCCACTTT.

The rearrangement uses TRBV28 and TRBJ2-7; the match to TRBD1 covers 8 bases. The CDR3 covers 15 residues. Per germline, CDR1 MDHEN and CDR2 SYDVKM. The junction had 9 bases not matched to a gene; V was cut back by 5 bases and J by 3 bases. This CDR3 is CASSPTDRAFYEQYF. CDR3 nucleotide sequence: TGTGCCAGCAGTCCCACGGACAGGGCATTCTACGAGCAGTACTTC.

The chain uses TRBV20-1 and TRBJ2-5; either TRBD1 or TRBD2 may fit D (5 bases each). This CDR3 has 13 amino acids. The V gene lost 4 bases and the J gene lost 11 bases, with 20 bases spanning the gap. From germline, CDR1 is DFQATT and CDR2 SNEGSKA (reference sequence). The CDR3 coding sequence is TGCAGTGCTATCGAACTAGAAGGGGATGAGCAGTACTTC. This encodes CSAIELEGDEQYF.

The chain recombines TRBV6-1 with TRBJ2-1; the D gene is possibly TRBD2 (6 bases). CDR1 is MNHNS and CDR2 is SASEGT in the germline V gene. V was cut by 1 base and J by 7 bases, with 11 bases left in between. The length of the CDR3 is 14 residues. The CDR3 nucleotides read TGTGCCAGCAGTGAAGACCGGGGGTGGAATGAGCAGTTCTTC. It encodes CASSEDRGWNEQFF.